The 10 T cell receptor beta chains below come from one sample, sequenced in a study of blood T cells in healthy people across ages (dated by TCRdb to about 2015). Library generation was performed with 5' RACE. These reads were obtained on an Illumina HiSeq 2500. A second 7 to 11 cycle PCR used a sample-barcoded 5' primer and a J-beta primer mix. TCRdb reprocessing: public reads trimmed at Q25 with fastp, clones called with MiXCR, in-frame beta chains kept. Every CDR3 protein is listed once, alongside the most common genes and DNA of its rows. Across this sample there are around 790,000 distinct CDR3 sequences, with more than 40% seen only once. The ten largest clones represent approximately 19% of the sample. Sequenced input: blood. All receptors come from a man between 60 and 75 years old in good health.

The chain recombines TRBV3-1 with TRBJ2-7; D is unresolved. The CDR3 has 15 amino acids. Trimming took off 1 base at V and 3 bases at J, with 13 bases between the two ends. Germline V gives CDR1 LGHDT, CDR2 YNNKEL (reference sequence). This CDR3 reads CASSQVLTRSYEQYF. The CDR3, as DNA: TGTGCCAGCAGCCAAGTGCTCACACGGAGCTACGAGCAGTACTTC.

The chain combines TRBV7-9 with TRBJ2-1, with 15 bases identical to TRBD2. Trimming cost V 6 bases and J 4 bases; bases outside gene matches: 7. The CDR3 has 17 amino acids. CDR1 is SEHNR, CDR2 FQNEAQ, per germline (reference sequence). The CDR3, as DNA: TGTGCCAGCAGTCTCGGACTAGCGGGGGGGCTTTACAATGAGCAGTTCTTC. Amino acid sequence: CASSLGLAGGLYNEQFF. Full variable domain (missing parts from reference TRBV7-9 and TRBJ2-1): DTGVSQNPRHKITKRGQNVTFRCDPISEHNRLYWYRQTLGQGPEFLTYFQNEAQLEKSRLLSDRFSAERPKGSFSTLEIQRTEQGDSAMYLCASSLGLAGGLYNEQFFGPGTRLTVL.

A single count supports this clonotype. V gene TRBV14 combines with J gene TRBJ1-6; no reliable D call. Between the trimmed V and J ends, which lost 4 bases and 11 bases, there was a span of 12 bases. Germline V gene data show CDR1 as SGHDN and CDR2 as FVKESK. This CDR3 comprises 13 residues. For the CDR3, the DNA is TGTGCCAGCAGCCTGACTGGGGAGGCACCCCTCCACTTT. Protein product: CASSLTGEAPLHF. The full variable domain, with the rest looked up from reference TRBV14 and TRBJ1-6, is EAGVTQFPSHSVIEKGQTVTLRCDPISGHDNLYWYRRVMGKEIKFLLHFVKESKQDESGMPNNRFLAERTGGTYSTLKVQPAELEDSGVYFCASSLTGEAPLHFGNGTRLTVT.

This clonotype was seen more than once but under ten times. V and J are TRBV4-3 and TRBJ1-6; D is perhaps TRBD1 (6 bases). Germline V gene sequence: CDR1 LGHNA, CDR2 YSLEER. With 4 bases removed from V and 6 bases from J, the gap between germline ends came to 16 bases. This CDR3 region has 16 residues. This CDR3 is CASSRVDSRANSPLHF. The CDR3 DNA follows: TGCGCCAGCAGCCGAGTGGACAGCCGTGCTAATTCACCCCTCCACTTT.

The chain couples TRBV7-9 to TRBJ2-6; D gene uncertain. This CDR3 contains 15 residues. Trimming removed 5 bases from V and 0 bases from J, with 8 bases in between. Looked up from germline, CDR1 is SEHNR and CDR2 is FQNEAQ (reference sequence). CDR3 coding DNA: TGTGCCAGCAGCCATAGTAGCTCTGGGGCCAACGTCCTGACTTTC. Protein product: CASSHSSSGANVLTF.

The V gene is TRBV25-1, the J gene TRBJ1-4; no firm D call. Germline CDR1 reads MGHDK; CDR2 reads SYGVNS. V lost 3 bases, J lost 8 bases, and 13 bases lay in between. This CDR3 contains 14 residues. CDR3 sequence (DNA): TGTGCCAGCAGTGACGGGCATAATGAGGAAAAACTGTTTTTT. Its translation: CASSDGHNEEKLFF.

At least ten counts were recorded for this clonotype. CDR3 coding DNA: TGTGCCAGCAGCCCCCAGGGGGGATCGTCCTATGGCTACACCTTC. Its translation is CASSPQGGSSYGYTF. V gene TRBV9 combines with J gene TRBJ1-2; TRBD1 agrees at 7 bases. Germline CDR1 SGDLS, CDR2 YYNGEE. The CDR3 spans 15 residues. V shed 4 bases and J 4 bases; nucleotides not matched to a gene: 10. Based on the CDR3 plus reference TRBV9 and TRBJ1-2, the full variable domain is DSGVTQTPKHLITATGQRVTLRCSPRSGDLSVYWYQQSLDQGLQFLIQYYNGEERAKGNILERFSAQQFPDLHSELNLSSLELGDSALYFCASSPQGGSSYGYTFGSGTRLTVV.

This clonotype was counted a few times. The V gene is TRBV20-1, the J gene TRBJ2-3; 9 bases match TRBD1. V lost 6 bases, J lost 4 bases, and 11 bases stayed unmatched. There are 15 residues in the CDR3. Germline V gene sequence: CDR1 DFQATT, CDR2 SNEGSKA (reference sequence). CDR3 DNA sequence: TGCAGTGCGGAAAACCCGGGACAGGGTCCAGATACGCAGTATTTT. Amino acids: CSAENPGQGPDTQYF.

Turning to this clonotype: The germline gene is not matched at one end of the junction; a read error may be the cause. The chain combines TRBV25-1 with TRBJ2-3; a possible D gene is TRBD2 (5 bases). The CDR3 loop spans 14 amino acids. Germline-derived CDR1 and CDR2 are MGHDK and SYGVNS. The CDR3 sequence: CASSDSSATDMQYF. CDR3 nucleotides: TGTGCCAGCAGTGATAGTAGCGCTACAGATATGCAGTATTTT.

This clonotype has only a few counts. This chain connects TRBV6-1 to TRBJ2-1; D might be TRBD2 (6 bases). CDR3 length equals 16 residues. Per germline, CDR1 MNHNS and CDR2 SASEGT. Between the trimmed V and J ends, which lost 5 bases and 3 bases, there was a span of 17 bases. The CDR3 DNA reads TGTGCCAGCAGTACCAGCGGGTCGTCAGTCTACAATGAGCAGTTCTTC. This codes for CASSTSGSSVYNEQFF.